These 25 T cell receptor beta chains were sequenced from one sample in a study of post-analysis software for immune sequencing data. Antigens for these TCRs are unknown. Unique molecular identifiers were present in the TCR beta cDNA libraries. MiXCR was run by TCRdb on the PCR reads, yielding one entry per CDR3 protein. The sample carries some 890,000 distinct CDR3 sequences, roughly 58% recorded once. General study findings and limits: In patients, four to six TRBV segments were more frequent than in controls, with TRBV5-6, TRBV5-1 and TRBV20-1 among them.

Sequenced material: blood. The receptor set was obtained from a girl aged 5-17 years with multiple sclerosis.

V and J are TRBV12-3 or TRBV12-4 and TRBJ1-1; D is possibly TRBD1 (5 bases). V lost 4 bases and J 4 bases, leaving 13 bases between the germline ends. The CDR3 is 14 amino acids. The CDR3 protein is CASSYAPRGTEAFF. CDR3 sequence (DNA): TGTGCCAGCAGTTACGCTCCAAGGGGCACTGAAGCTTTCTTT.

This clonotype occurred a few times. A junction boundary mismatches the germline segment, possibly from a read error. This chain joins TRBV7-3 and TRBJ2-1; 10 nucleotides align to TRBD2. Looked up from germline, CDR1 is SGHTA and CDR2 is FQGTGA. The CDR3 totals 15 residues. In nucleotides, the CDR3 is TGTGCCAGCAGCGTAACTAGCGGGATTTACAATGAGCAGTTCTTC. Translating gives CASSVTSGIYNEQFF.

In its sample, this clonotype was seen a few times. This chain uses TRBV7-2 with TRBJ2-4, with 7 nucleotides matching TRBD2. Gene TRBJ2-5 matches the end of the DNA better, so the J call may be wrong. Germline lookup yields CDR1 SGHTA and CDR2 FQGNSA. This CDR3 comprises 16 residues. The CDR3 loop reads CASDFSGVTRSETQYF. The CDR3 DNA sequence: TGTGCCAGCGACTTCAGCGGGGTTACTAGATCGGAGACCCAGTACTTC.

This clonotype appeared once. This chain links TRBV7-9 with TRBJ1-1; D call uncertain. Germline V gene lookup returns CDR1 SEHNR and CDR2 FQNEAQ (reference sequence). The CDR3 runs to 13 residues. Trimming removed 1 base from V and 6 bases from J, with 9 bases in between. CDR3 region: CASSLDLAAEAFF. CDR3 bases: TGTGCCAGCAGCTTAGACCTGGCCGCTGAAGCTTTCTTT. Complete variable domain (other parts from reference TRBV7-9 and TRBJ1-1): DTGVSQNPRHKITKRGQNVTFRCDPISEHNRLYWYRQTLGQGPEFLTYFQNEAQLEKSRLLSDRFSAERPKGSFSTLEIQRTEQGDSAMYLCASSLDLAAEAFFGQGTRLTVV.

This clonotype appeared a single time. This chain uses TRBV12-3 or TRBV12-4 with TRBJ2-7; D possibly corresponds to TRBD2 (5 bases). CDR3 length equals 14 residues. V lost 2 bases and J lost 6, with 14 bases in between. In DNA form, the CDR3 reads TGTGCCAGCAGTTTATCCGGGGAATTGAGCGAGCAGTACTTC. This encodes CASSLSGELSEQYF.

The chain is built from TRBV20-1 and TRBJ1-3, with 12 bases that match TRBD1. The CDR3 is made up of 16 amino acids. The germline CDR1 and CDR2 sequences are DFQATT and SNEGSKA (reference sequence). J lost 0 bases, V lost 1 base, and 1 base had no gene match. Written as DNA, the CDR3 is TGCAGTGCTAGAGTGGGACAGGGGGCCTCTGGAAACACCATATATTTT. Translation gives CSARVGQGASGNTIYF.

This clonotype was observed a few times. The rearrangement links TRBV28 to TRBJ2-4, with TRBD2 matching 10 bases. The ends lost 6 bases at V and 13 bases at J; junction bases unmatched: 12. CDR3 size: 14 residues. CDR1 is MDHEN and CDR2 is SYDVKM in the germline V gene. The CDR3 reads CASSPRGTSEEQYF. CDR3 DNA: TGTGCCAGCAGCCCCAGGGGGACTAGCGAGGAGCAGTACTTC.

In its sample, this clonotype was seen a few times. V gene TRBV20-1 combines with J gene TRBJ2-7; tentative D call: TRBD1 (6 bases). V lost 1 base and J 2 bases, leaving 12 bases between the germline ends. In germline, CDR1 is DFQATT, CDR2 SNEGSKA (reference sequence). The CDR3 runs to 14 residues. As DNA, the CDR3 is TGCAGTGCTAGAGTAGGGGGTAGCACCTACGAGCAGTACTTC. Protein product: CSARVGGSTYEQYF.

This clonotype appeared a few times. The chain carries TRBV5-1 and TRBJ1-6, with D possibly TRBD1 on 6 matching bases. Trimming pared 5 bases from V and 4 bases from J, leaving 19 bases between. The length of the CDR3 is 17 residues. Germline lookup yields CDR1 SGHRS and CDR2 YFSETQ. CDR3 loop: CASSLGRTGSYNSPLHF. CDR3 in DNA: TGCGCCAGCAGTCTGGGGCGCACAGGGTCGTATAATTCACCCCTCCACTTT.

The chain is built from TRBV29-1 and TRBJ2-7, with 11 bases lining up with TRBD2. The CDR3 covers 14 residues. Germline assignment: CDR1 SQVTM and CDR2 ANQGSEA. Trimming took 3 bases from V and 2 from J; bases not matched to a gene: 3. CDR3 DNA sequence: TGCAGCGTTGATATAGCGGGGGGGCCCTACGAGCAGTACTTC. Residues: CSVDIAGGPYEQYF.

The rearrangement links TRBV7-8 to TRBJ1-2, with 11 bases fitting TRBD1. V lost 1 base to trimming and J lost 2 bases; unmatched junction nucleotides: 12. Germline CDR1 is SGHVS and CDR2 is FQNEAQ. The length of the CDR3 is 19 residues. CDR3 sequence: CASSLGTGTGGHWNYGYTF. The CDR3 DNA follows: TGTGCCAGCAGCTTAGGAACCGGGACAGGGGGTCACTGGAACTATGGCTACACCTTC.

The chain carries TRBV6-6 and TRBJ2-7; no clear D gene. CDR3 size: 16 residues. CDR1 is MNHNY and CDR2 is SVGAGI in the germline V gene (reference sequence). The V and J ends lost 2 bases and 7 bases respectively, with 21 bases between them. The CDR3 loop reads CASSYPRAKTYNEQYF. In nucleotides, the CDR3 is TGTGCCAGCAGTTACCCAAGGGCGAAGACCTACAATGAGCAGTACTTC.

On this clonotype: Mismatch with germline at one junction end may stem from a read error. The genes are TRBV25-1 and TRBJ2-5; possibly TRBD2 for D (6 bases). Germline CDR1 and CDR2: MGHDK and SYGVNS. The CDR3 loop spans 14 amino acids. The CDR3 loop reads CASRESPEGETQYF. CDR3 coding DNA: TGTGCCAGCAGGGAATCCCCGGAGGGAGAGACCCAGTACTTC. The whole variable domain, filled in from reference TRBV25-1 and TRBJ2-5, reads EADIYQTPRYLVIGTGKKITLECSQTMGHDKMYWYQQDPGMELHLIHYSYGVNSTEKGDLSSESTVSRIRTEHFPLTLESARPSHTSQYLCASRESPEGETQYFGPGTRLLVL.

This clonotype was found once. V gene TRBV7-9 combines with J gene TRBJ2-2, with 8 bases that match TRBD2. V was clipped by 4 bases and J by 2 bases; unmatched bases: 9. CDR3 length: 17 amino acids. Germline CDR1 is SEHNR and CDR2 is FQNEAQ (reference sequence). CDR3 in DNA: TGTGCCAGCAGCTCGGGGGGGGTCCCCAACAACACCGGGGAGCTGTTTTTT. The encoded protein is CASSSGGVPNNTGELFF.

Only one count was recorded for this clonotype. V is TRBV5-1 and J is TRBJ2-3; 15 bases line up with TRBD2. Germline assignment: CDR1 SGHRS and CDR2 YFSETQ. After removal of 4 bases from V and 3 bases from J, the junction contained 6 bases not matched to a gene. The CDR3 has 17 residues. This CDR3 reads CASSPGTSGRRTDTQYF. CDR3 DNA: TGCGCCAGCAGCCCTGGGACTAGCGGGAGGCGGACAGATACGCAGTATTTT.

The CDR3 nucleotides read TGCAGTGCTAGAGATCTGGGGGAATACAATGAGCAGTTCTTC. Its translation is CSARDLGEYNEQFF. V and J are TRBV20-1 and TRBJ2-1; TRBD1 or TRBD2 may be the D gene (5 bases each). The germline CDR1 and CDR2 sequences are DFQATT and SNEGSKA (reference sequence). Trimming removed 0 bases at V and 4 bases at J, with 10 bases between. The length of the CDR3 is 14 residues.

Note on this clonotype: One junction end does not reproduce the germline sequence, and a read error may be involved. The V gene is TRBV30, the J gene TRBJ1-4, with D perhaps matching TRBD1 (6 bases). CDR1 is GTSNPN, CDR2 SVGIG, per germline (reference sequence). The CDR3 loop spans 13 amino acids. CDR3 sequence (DNA): TGTGCCTCCCCGGGGGCAACTAATGAAAAACGGTTTTTT. It translates to CASPGATNEKRFF.

This clonotype was observed a handful of times. The chain has TRBV20-1 and TRBJ2-1, with 8 bases aligning to TRBD1. CDR1 DFQATT and CDR2 SNEGSKA come from the germline V gene (reference sequence). This CDR3 is built from 14 residues. The V segment lost 6 bases and the J segment 4 bases; nucleotides outside the gene matches: 8. In DNA, the CDR3 is TGCAGTGCGCAAAGACAGGGGCGGTACAATGAGCAGTTCTTC. This gives the protein CSAQRQGRYNEQFF.

The chain uses TRBV7-3 and TRBJ2-6; 8 bases align to TRBD1. The CDR3 spans 19 residues. Germline V gene data show CDR1 as SGHTA and CDR2 as FQGTGA. Trimming cost V 2 bases and J 0 bases; bases outside gene matches: 9. The CDR3 DNA is TGTGCCAGCAGCTTAGAGTTCGGACAGGGATTCTCTGGGGCCAACGTCCTGACTTTC. This codes for CASSLEFGQGFSGANVLTF.

The chain couples TRBV29-1 to TRBJ1-2; TRBD1 aligns across 8 bases. The CDR3 length is 15 residues. With V trimmed by 0 bases and J by 3 bases, 6 bases remained unmatched. Germline CDR1 is SQVTM and CDR2 is ANQGSEA. CDR3 sequence (DNA): TGCAGCGTTGAAGATAAACAGGGGGTATACTATGGCTACACCTTC. It encodes CSVEDKQGVYYGYTF.

The chain is built from TRBV7-6 and TRBJ2-1; possible D gene TRBD2, 5 bases. Trimming removed 6 bases from V and 5 bases from J, with 14 bases in between. The CDR3 totals 14 residues. The germline V gene has CDR1 SGHVS and CDR2 FNYEAQ. CDR3 bases: TGTGCCAGCAGGGACTCATACCGGGACAATGAGCAGTTCTTC. This encodes CASRDSYRDNEQFF.

This clonotype was seen a single time. The rearrangement links TRBV20-1 to TRBJ2-5; D is unresolved. V was trimmed by 4 bases and J by 1 base, leaving 10 bases between them. The CDR3 has 13 amino acids. Germline V gene sequence: CDR1 DFQATT, CDR2 SNEGSKA (reference sequence). CDR3 residues: CSAIDGIQETQYF. CDR3 coding DNA: TGCAGTGCTATAGACGGCATCCAAGAGACCCAGTACTTC.

This chain connects TRBV5-1 to TRBJ1-2; a weak D match, TRBD1 (6 bases). The germline V gene has CDR1 SGHRS and CDR2 YFSETQ. Trimming shortened V by 0 bases and J by 8 bases, and 8 bases separated the two germline ends. The CDR3 has 12 residues. The CDR3 sequence is CASSLEQGGYTF. The CDR3 nucleotides read TGCGCCAGCAGCTTGGAACAGGGCGGCTACACCTTC.

The rearrangement joins TRBV18 to TRBJ2-5; D is unresolved. Trimming removed 3 bases at V and 1 base at J, with 9 bases between. This CDR3 contains 14 residues. Germline V gives CDR1 KGHSH, CDR2 LQKENI. The chain's CDR3 is CASSPWASQETQYF. DNA of the CDR3: TGTGCCAGCTCACCGTGGGCTAGCCAAGAGACCCAGTACTTC.

The chain recombines TRBV4-1 with TRBJ2-1; 7 bases are shared with TRBD1. The germline V gene has CDR1 MGHRA and CDR2 YSYEKL. CDR3 size: 16 residues. The V and J ends lost 1 base and 9 bases, in that order; junction bases with no gene match: 12. CDR3 coding DNA: TGCGCCAGCAGCCAAGCCCCCCGGACAGGTTTTGGTGAGCAGTTCTTC. This gives the protein CASSQAPRTGFGEQFF.